In this sample, the clone carrying this T cell receptor (beta chain) turned up a few times. This CDR3 is 14 amino acids long. Germline lookup yields CDR1 MNHEY and CDR2 SVGAGI. The V gene end was trimmed by 9 bases and the J gene end by 3 bases; junction bases not matched to a gene: 10. As handled by the study authors: Amplification of reference gene primers was used by the study to estimate nucleated cell counts. Sequencing used immunoSEQ multiplex PCR; TCRdb keeps in-frame clones, though not all of them. V and J calls and clone size come straight from that table; D and trimming were deduced from the DNA. The sample lists around 270,000 clones; roughly 86% were seen once. This entry belongs to a study of blood T cell repertoires in COVID-19. Study overall: COVID-19 samples, acute and convalescent, were from the United States, Italy and Spain. The cDNA or gDNA used as material had been derived from T cells, B-cell-depleted T cells, or PBMCs.

The source material was peripheral blood. The source of this sequence is a man in his forties or fifties who had recovered from COVID-19. The rearrangement links TRBV6-5 to TRBJ2-7; 8 nucleotides agree with TRBD2. CDR3 residues: CASRRRGEYYEQYF. For the CDR3, the DNA is TGTGCCAGTCGGAGGCGGGGGGAATACTACGAGCAGTACTTC.